These 5 T cell receptor beta chains share one sample of origin, sequenced in a study of blood T cell repertoires in COVID-19. Clones were sequenced by immunoSEQ multiplex PCR, and TCRdb holds only the in-frame ones, with some missing. The sample lists around 230,000 clones; approximately 85% were seen once. The sample taken for sequencing was peripheral blood. These receptors were collected from a man between 45 and 60 years old with COVID-19, enrolled during active disease.

V is TRBV28 and J is TRBJ2-5; D might be TRBD1 (6 bases). The CDR3 is made up of 13 amino acids. Germline loops: CDR1 MDHEN, CDR2 SYDVKM. With 6 bases removed from V and 5 bases from J, the gap between germline ends came to 13 bases. The CDR3 DNA sequence: TGTGCCAGCAGCGGGTTAAGGGGGGAGACCCAGTACTTC. Its protein product is CASSGLRGETQYF.

The table lists this clone with a few counts. This chain uses TRBV28 with TRBJ2-5; D is perhaps TRBD1 (6 bases). The germline CDR1 and CDR2 sequences are MDHEN and SYDVKM. Between the trimmed V and J ends, which lost 4 bases and 2 bases, there was a span of 11 bases. CDR3 length: 14 residues. CDR3 DNA: TGTGCCAGCAGTTCCCCAGGGGAACAAGAGACCCAGTACTTC. Amino acid sequence: CASSSPGEQETQYF.

The rearrangement links TRBV21-1 to TRBJ2-7; TRBD1 is taken as the D call from the table, unchecked against the DNA. TRBV21-1 is listed as a pseudogene. This CDR3 region has 13 residues. The CDR3 bases are TGTGCCAGCAAGACAGGGATCTCCTACGAGCAGTACTTC. Its protein is CASKTGISYEQYF.

CDR3 in DNA: TGTGCCTGGAGTGTCCTAGGCGAAGTAGAGACCCAGTACTTC. This gives the protein CAWSVLGEVETQYF. The chain is built from TRBV30 and TRBJ2-5; D gene unclear. The CDR3 has 14 residues. The germline V and J ends were trimmed by 0 bases and 4 bases, with 12 bases remaining between them. Germline V lookup: CDR1 GTSNPN, CDR2 SVGIG (reference sequence).

This clone was seen a few times. This chain joins TRBV5-1 and TRBJ1-1; D gene unclear. V gave up 0 bases and J gave up 0 bases, with 9 bases separating them. CDR1 and CDR2 (germline): SGHRS, YFSETQ. The CDR3 spans 15 residues. CDR3 loop: CASSLGGFMNTEAFF. The CDR3 bases are TGCGCCAGCAGCTTGGGCGGCTTCATGAACACTGAAGCTTTCTTT.